This TCR beta chain was retrieved from a study of blood T cell repertoires in COVID-19. On the study more broadly: The origin of the acute and convalescent COVID-19 samples was the United States, Italy and Spain. Nucleic acid was either cDNA or gDNA, and it came from T cells, B-cell-depleted T cells, or PBMCs.

As processed by the authors: Quantification of nucleated cells was approximated via reference gene primer amplification. Clones were sequenced by immunoSEQ multiplex PCR, and TCRdb holds only the in-frame ones, with some missing. V, J and clone size are taken as reported in that table, and D and trimming were inferred from the DNA itself. The sample contains about 190,000 clones, 70% to 90% of which appear only once. Germline V lookup: CDR1 SNHLY, CDR2 FYNNEI. V lost 6 bases, J lost 2 bases, and 4 bases stayed unmatched. The CDR3 is 14 residues long. The receptor was isolated from a woman between 35 and 50 years old who had recovered from COVID-19. The chain couples TRBV2 to TRBJ2-5, with TRBD1 identical over 9 bases. Sequenced input: peripheral blood. The CDR3 spells CASSSGTGQETQYF. The CDR3 region has the DNA TGTGCCAGCAGCTCCGGGACAGGGCAAGAGACCCAGTACTTC.